This TCR beta chain was identified during a study of shared clonotypes between healthy human individuals. Study information: With ages of 18 to 49, the donors were two women and a few men.

Deep-level assay runs were performed. Every unsorted PBMC PCR replicate was loaded with around 0.3 ug DNA, about 30,000 T cell genomes. Measured with immunoSEQ multiplex PCR; TCRdb has only the in-frame clones, and not every one. In the table there are approximately 500,000 clones, 70% to 80% of which are singletons. This CDR3 spans 14 amino acids. Germline CDR1 and CDR2: MNHNS and SASEGT. Trimming took off 1 base at V and 2 bases at J, with 7 bases between the two ends. The rearrangement uses TRBV6-1 and TRBJ2-3; D uncertain. The TCR originated in a woman aged 40 to 50 in good health. Some clones in this sample may be carry-over from other donors' samples. Specimen: PBMCs. CDR3 in amino acids: CASSEDGPTDTQYF. The CDR3 DNA sequence: TGTGCCAGCAGTGAAGACGGACCCACAGATACGCAGTATTTT.